This T cell receptor (beta chain) appears in the sequencing data of a study of blood T cell repertoires in COVID-19. How the authors handled the data: Estimation of nucleated cell counts was performed using reference gene primer amplification. Method: immunoSEQ multiplex PCR; TCRdb's copy keeps in-frame clones and lacks some. The D gene and trimming were derived from the DNA, and the V and J assignments and clone size from that table. The profile shows over 250,000 clones, around nine tenths of them singletons. This CDR3 region has 13 residues. V lost 4 bases and J lost 6; bases outside the gene matches: 5. CDR1 and CDR2 from the germline V gene are MDHEN and SYDVKM.

The sample comprised PBMCs or T cells enriched from blood (not recorded which). The receptor was derived from a woman aged 60-70 years who had recovered from COVID-19. The J gene is TRBJ1-2, the V gene TRBV28; 7 bases agree with TRBD1. The CDR3 protein is CASSYTTGDGYTF. Here the CDR3 DNA reads TGTGCCAGCAGTTACACCACAGGGGATGGCTACACCTTC.